The 21 T cell receptor beta chains below all came from one sample that was sequenced in a study of shared clonotypes between healthy human individuals. Generated by immunoSEQ multiplex PCR, the TCRdb table keeps only in-frame clones and is missing some. The sample contains roughly 760,000 clones, over 65% of which appear only once. Sequenced: memory CD4+ T cells sorted from blood. Described subset: CD45RA-negative fraction. The receptors stem from a woman between 25 and 40 years old in good health.

Concerning this clone: One base separates it from a far larger clone, so it is likely a read error. This sample also contains other DNA sequences that code for the same CDR3. Here the CDR3 reads CSARVNTEAFF. The CDR3 coding sequence is TGCAGTGCTCGGGTGAACACTGAAGCTTTCTTT. V is TRBV20-1 and J is TRBJ1-1, with D unresolved. CDR1 and CDR2 from the germline V gene are DFQATT and SNEGSKA (reference sequence). This CDR3 spans 11 amino acids. V was cut by 5 bases and J by 0 bases, with 4 bases left in between.

The chain couples TRBV7-2 to TRBJ1-6, with D unresolved. The CDR3 extends over 15 amino acids. Trimming cost V 1 base and J 5 bases, with 9 bases left between them. CDR1 is SGHTA and CDR2 is FQGNSA in the germline V gene. The CDR3 loop reads CASSLDQADNSPLHF. CDR3 DNA: TGTGCCAGCAGCTTAGACCAGGCGGATAATTCACCCCTCCACTTT.

This clone was recorded a few times. The identical CDR3 is also encoded by other nucleotide sequences in the sample. V gene TRBV6-5 combines with J gene TRBJ1-5; TRBD1 might be the D (5 bases). CDR3 size: 14 residues. Germline assignment: CDR1 MNHEY and CDR2 SVGAGI. V gave up 0 bases and J gave up 9 bases, with 12 bases separating them. CDR3 sequence: CASSYSKGSRPQHF. The CDR3 DNA is TGTGCCAGCAGTTACTCGAAGGGGAGTCGGCCCCAGCATTTT.

This clone was picked up a small number of times. The chain employs TRBV5-8 and TRBJ2-3; 8 bases agree with TRBD1. V lost 3 bases to trimming and J lost 7 bases; unmatched junction nucleotides: 10. The CDR3 is 15 amino acids. The germline V gene has CDR1 SGHTS and CDR2 YDEGEE. Here the CDR3 DNA reads TGTGCCAGCAGCTGGGGGACAGGAGAACAGAATACGCAGTATTTT. Protein product: CASSWGTGEQNTQYF.

The sample holds a few counts of this clone. The rearrangement uses TRBV18 and TRBJ1-1, with 7 positions matching TRBD1. The V and J ends lost 1 base and 0 bases, in that order; junction bases with no gene match: 2. The CDR3 consists of 15 residues. Germline-derived CDR1 and CDR2 are KGHSH and LQKENI. CDR3 coding DNA: TGTGCCAGCTCACCACAGGGGGCGGTGAACACTGAAGCTTTCTTT. As protein: CASSPQGAVNTEAFF.

V and J are TRBV15 and TRBJ2-5; 7 bases map to TRBD2. The J segment lost 11 bases and the V segment lost 0 bases, leaving 9 bases of the junction unmatched. Germline V gene sequence: CDR1 LNHNV, CDR2 YYDKDF (reference sequence). This CDR3 region has 14 residues. The CDR3 is CATSRDGAGREQYF. For the CDR3, the DNA is TGTGCCACCAGCAGAGATGGGGCAGGGCGGGAGCAGTACTTC.

The V call is TRBV5-4, the J call TRBJ2-7; TRBD1 matches at 8 bases. This CDR3 region has 15 residues. Germline-derived CDR1 and CDR2 are SGHNT and YYREEE (reference sequence). With V trimmed by 4 bases and J by 2 bases, 8 bases remained unmatched. The DNA for the CDR3 is TGTGCCAGCAGCCCGGACCAGGGGGCAACCTACGAGCAGTACTTC. The encoded protein is CASSPDQGATYEQYF.

This rearrangement joins TRBV5-1 to TRBJ2-6; 7 bases agree with TRBD1. V shed 0 bases, J shed 2 bases, and the junction held 8 bases outside the gene matches. The CDR3 totals 18 residues. CDR1 and CDR2 (germline): SGHRS, YFSETQ. CDR3 in DNA: TGCGCCAGCAGCTTGGCCGTAACTACAGGGGCTGGGGCCAACGTCCTGACTTTC. Translation gives CASSLAVTTGAGANVLTF.

This clone was counted once. V usage is TRBV4-1 and J usage is TRBJ1-2; 11 nucleotides match TRBD1. V lost 1 base, J lost 6 bases, and 4 bases stayed unmatched. Germline-derived CDR1 and CDR2 are MGHRA and YSYEKL. The CDR3 is 15 amino acids. CDR3 nucleotide sequence: TGCGCCAGCAGCCAAGTGAGGGACAGGGGGGATGGCTACACCTTC. Translation: CASSQVRDRGDGYTF.

The CDR3 sequence: CASSPTLENTEAFF. DNA for the CDR3: TGTGCCAGCAGCCCGACCCTGGAAAACACTGAAGCTTTCTTT. V gene TRBV7-9 combines with J gene TRBJ1-1; D gene uncertain. The V gene lost 5 bases and the J gene lost 2 bases, with 12 bases spanning the gap. Germline V gene data show CDR1 as SEHNR and CDR2 as FQNEAQ (reference sequence). This CDR3 contains 14 residues.

This clone was seen a single time. The chain recombines TRBV7-2 with TRBJ2-5; D might be TRBD2 (6 bases). The CDR3 covers 13 residues. V gave up 6 bases and J gave up 5 bases, with 13 bases separating them. The germline gives CDR1 SGHTA, CDR2 FQGNSA. The CDR3 loop reads CASRPGAGETQYF. CDR3 in DNA: TGTGCCAGCAGGCCGGGAGCCGGGGAGACCCAGTACTTC.

V and J are TRBV19 and TRBJ2-4; a possible D gene is TRBD2 (6 bases). V was trimmed by 5 bases and J by 12 bases, leaving 17 bases between them. In germline, CDR1 is LNHDA, CDR2 SQIVND (reference sequence). CDR3 length: 13 amino acids. DNA of the CDR3: TGTGCCAGTAGTCTTGATGGAGGGACCGATCAGTACTTC. It translates to CASSLDGGTDQYF.

This chain uses TRBV28 with TRBJ2-7, with TRBD2 matching over 10 bases. Germline trimming cut 6 bases from V and 5 bases from J; bases unmatched to any gene: 7. Germline V gene sequence: CDR1 MDHEN, CDR2 SYDVKM. CDR3 size: 14 residues. The CDR3 is CASRRAGGPHEQYF. The CDR3 DNA sequence: TGTGCCAGCAGAAGAGCGGGAGGGCCCCACGAGCAGTACTTC.

Many counts were recorded for this clone. V and J are TRBV28 and TRBJ2-1, with 9 bases identical to TRBD1. Germline V CDR1 and CDR2: MDHEN, SYDVKM. The length of the CDR3 is 15 residues. J gave up 5 bases and V 6 bases, and 8 bases lay outside the gene matches. The CDR3 sequence: CASRAPGTGNNEQFF. In DNA form, the CDR3 reads TGTGCCAGCAGGGCCCCCGGGACAGGGAACAATGAGCAGTTCTTC.

This chain connects TRBV5-4 to TRBJ1-2, with 7 bases lining up with TRBD1. Germline assignment: CDR1 SGHNT and CDR2 YYREEE (reference sequence). Trimming cost V 2 bases and J 0 bases; bases outside gene matches: 4. CDR3 length: 15 residues. As DNA, the CDR3 is TGTGCCAGCAGCTTAGGACAGGTAGCTAACTATGGCTACACCTTC. This translates into CASSLGQVANYGYTF.

This chain uses TRBV7-9 with TRBJ2-3; D not resolved. The germline gives CDR1 SEHNR, CDR2 FQNEAQ (reference sequence). The CDR3 spans 12 residues. Trimming took off 8 bases at V and 9 bases at J, with 15 bases between the two ends. The CDR3 nucleotides read TGTGCCAGCCTGCCTGGGTTGGGGACGCAGTATTTT. It yields the protein CASLPGLGTQYF.

With respect to this clone: Other DNA sequences in this specimen translate into the identical CDR3. The gene calls are TRBV18 and TRBJ1-5; D gene ambiguous. Deletions cut 2 bases from V and 2 bases from J, with 4 bases between. The CDR3 is 13 residues long. The germline V gene has CDR1 KGHSH and CDR2 LQKENI. In DNA form, the CDR3 reads TGTGCCAGCTCACCAACGGGCAATCAGCCCCAGCATTTT. This translates into CASSPTGNQPQHF.

Of note for this clone: In the same sample, other DNA sequences code for this CDR3. The chain joins TRBV5-6 to TRBJ1-3; D might be TRBD1 (5 bases). Trimming removed 1 base from V and 2 bases from J, with 7 bases in between. The CDR3 loop spans 14 amino acids. CDR1 and CDR2 from the germline V gene are SGHDT and YYEEEE. DNA of the CDR3: TGTGCCAGCAGCTTGCGAGGGGCTGGAAACACCATATATTTT. It specifies CASSLRGAGNTIYF.

The CDR3, as DNA: TGTGCCAGCAATCTTGCGGGAGTAGAAGATACGCAGTATTTT. Its protein is CASNLAGVEDTQYF. V gene TRBV28 combines with J gene TRBJ2-3; 7 nucleotides match TRBD2. Germline V CDR1 and CDR2: MDHEN, SYDVKM. J gave up 5 bases and V 7 bases, and 9 bases lay outside the gene matches. The CDR3 has 14 residues.

The chain joins TRBV6-1 to TRBJ2-1, with D unclear. The germline V gene encodes CDR1 MNHNS and CDR2 SASEGT. This CDR3 spans 15 amino acids. V dropped 1 base and J dropped 3 bases, with 10 bases sitting between them. The CDR3: CASSEVAGYYNEQFF. In nucleotides, the CDR3 is TGTGCCAGCAGTGAAGTGGCAGGATACTACAATGAGCAGTTCTTC.

The table lists this clone with many counts. The chain recombines TRBV18 with TRBJ1-1; unclear D gene. This CDR3 has 14 residues. From germline, CDR1 is KGHSH and CDR2 LQKENI. Trimming removed 2 bases from V and 6 bases from J, with 13 bases in between. The CDR3 DNA reads as TGTGCCAGCTCACCATCTGCCCATACGGCTGAAGCTTTCTTT. It encodes CASSPSAHTAEAFF.